These 7 T cell receptor beta chains originate from one sample sequenced in a study of cytomegalovirus exposure and HLA in healthy donors. This PCR relied on a set of 60 Vbeta primers and 13 Jbeta primers. TCRdb keeps only in-frame clones here, not all; method: immunoSEQ multiplex PCR. The table shows roughly 150,000 clones, with 60% to 80% occurring only once. Sequenced sample: PBMCs. The receptors originated from a male donor in good health and CMV-seronegative.

The gene calls are TRBV7-3 and TRBJ2-2; tentative D call: TRBD1 (6 bases). The CDR3 loop spans 16 amino acids. Germline V gene sequence: CDR1 SGHTA, CDR2 FQGTGA. Trimming removed 3 bases from V and 4 bases from J, with 15 bases in between. This CDR3 is CASSFIRGGPTGELFF. CDR3 nucleotides: TGTGCCAGCAGCTTTATTCGAGGGGGACCCACCGGGGAGCTGTTTTTT.

This sequence joins TRBV9 and TRBJ2-1; the match to TRBD2 covers 9 bases. The CDR3 covers 16 residues. Germline assignment: CDR1 SGDLS and CDR2 YYNGEE. The J segment lost 8 bases and the V segment lost 0 bases, leaving 9 bases of the junction unmatched. The CDR3, as DNA: TGTGCCAGCAGCGTAGCTGTGGCGGGGGGGCTGGATGAGCAGTTCTTC. Its translation is CASSVAVAGGLDEQFF.

Here the CDR3 reads CASSLWVSELMNTEAFF. DNA of the CDR3: TGTGCCAGCAGTTTATGGGTTTCGGAGCTCATGAACACTGAAGCTTTCTTT. The chain combines TRBV28 with TRBJ1-1; no reliable D call. CDR1 MDHEN and CDR2 SYDVKM come from the germline V gene. The CDR3 has 17 residues. V was pared by 0 bases and J by 0 bases, with 14 bases between.

This sequence joins TRBV30 and TRBJ1-3; 7 bases match TRBD1. The germline gives CDR1 GTSNPN, CDR2 SVGIG (reference sequence). V lost 5 bases to trimming and J lost 7 bases; unmatched junction nucleotides: 11. This CDR3 spans 14 amino acids. The CDR3 region has the DNA TGTGCCTGGGGGAACGGAGGGGGCGCGAACACCATATATTTT. It translates to CAWGNGGGANTIYF.

The gene calls are TRBV4-1 and TRBJ1-4; D might be TRBD1 (6 bases). The length of the CDR3 is 15 residues. The germline V and J ends were trimmed by 1 base and 5 bases, with 11 bases remaining between them. Per the germline V gene, CDR1 is MGHRA and CDR2 is YSYEKL. This CDR3 reads CASSQGGRENEKLFF. The CDR3 DNA is TGCGCCAGCAGCCAAGGGGGGCGGGAGAATGAAAAACTGTTTTTT.

This clone was picked up a small number of times. This chain links TRBV18 with TRBJ2-1, with TRBD2 matching over 13 bases. CDR1 and CDR2 from the germline V gene are KGHSH and LQKENI. With 3 bases clipped from V and 11 bases from J, the junction kept 7 bases outside the gene matches. The CDR3 has 15 residues. CDR3 in amino acids: CASSPDGTSGDKQFF. The CDR3 DNA sequence: TGTGCCAGCTCACCGGACGGGACTAGCGGGGACAAGCAGTTCTTC.

The J gene is TRBJ1-2, the V gene TRBV9; D remains ambiguous. Germline V lookup: CDR1 SGDLS, CDR2 YYNGEE. This CDR3 comprises 13 residues. The V end was cut by 1 base, the J end by 2 bases, with 6 bases between. The CDR3 is CASSVMENYGYTF. The CDR3 nucleotides are TGTGCCAGCAGCGTAATGGAGAACTATGGCTACACCTTC.